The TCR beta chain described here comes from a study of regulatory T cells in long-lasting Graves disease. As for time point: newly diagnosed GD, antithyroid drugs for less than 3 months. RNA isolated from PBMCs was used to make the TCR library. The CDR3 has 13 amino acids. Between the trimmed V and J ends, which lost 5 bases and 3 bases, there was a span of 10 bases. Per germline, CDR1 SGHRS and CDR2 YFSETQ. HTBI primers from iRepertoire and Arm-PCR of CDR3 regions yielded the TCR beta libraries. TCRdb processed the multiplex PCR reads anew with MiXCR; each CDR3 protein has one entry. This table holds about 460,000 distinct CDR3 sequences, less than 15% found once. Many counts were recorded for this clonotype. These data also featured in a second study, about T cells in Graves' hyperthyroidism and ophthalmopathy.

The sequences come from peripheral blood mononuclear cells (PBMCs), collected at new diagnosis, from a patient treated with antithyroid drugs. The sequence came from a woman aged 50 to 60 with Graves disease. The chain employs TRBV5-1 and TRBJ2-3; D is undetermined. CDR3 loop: CASSPKPTDTQYF. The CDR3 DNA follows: TGCGCCAGCAGTCCTAAGCCGACAGATACGCAGTATTTT.